A few counts support the clone carrying this T cell receptor beta chain. Its target is unknown. TCRdb passed the 5' RACE reads through MiXCR, listing each CDR3 protein once. The sample yields approximately 350,000 distinct CDR3 sequences, roughly 15% seen once. Germline CDR1 is MGHRA and CDR2 is YSYEKL. The CDR3 consists of 16 residues. Trimming took 0 bases from V and 4 from J, leaving 16 bases between them. The sample comes from a study of CD8 T cells in ankylosing spondylitis. Study-wide results and caveats: Disease-linked clones were reportedly significantly enriched in matched ankylosing spondylitis synovial fluid. Certain motif variants had earlier appeared in reactive arthritis synovial fluid and blood. There was a TCR beta motif, made of several highly homologous variants, that appeared characteristic of ankylosing spondylitis blood.

The sample consisted of blood, either unsorted or a sorted T cell fraction (not recorded which). V gene TRBV4-1 combines with J gene TRBJ2-7, with D tentatively TRBD1 (5 bases). This TCR was sampled from a male donor with ankylosing spondylitis or in good health (not recorded which). The CDR3 DNA is TGCGCCAGCAGCCAAGAAACAGCACAGGTTGGGTACGAGCAGTACTTC. Translation gives CASSQETAQVGYEQYF.